This record looks at one TCR beta chain sequence and its context. Its antigen is not known. Sorted-subset replicate PCRs used 150 to 200 ng of genomic DNA. This amount corresponded to 30,000 to 35,000 T cell genomes. Here immunoSEQ multiplex PCR was the method, and the copy in TCRdb shows in-frame clones only, minus some. The sample has fewer than 1.6 million clones; approximately 98.5% are singletons. The donors, healthy adults who were HIV-negative, had experienced no recent acute infections or vaccinations. This specimen belongs to a study of shared clonotypes between healthy human individuals. Whole-study results and caveats: Inspection by rarefaction showed sorted-subset sequencing to be incomplete despite large depth.

Germline values: CDR1 SQVTM, CDR2 ANQGSEA. V lost 6 bases to trimming and J lost 8 bases; unmatched junction nucleotides: 12. There are 13 residues in the CDR3. Input material: naive CD4+ T cells sorted from blood. Subset in this sample: CD45RA+ positively selected. The chain uses TRBV29-1 and TRBJ1-2; 7 bases fit TRBD1. The sequence was obtained from a man aged 25-45 years in good health. The CDR3 sequence: CSVAVDRVEGYTF. The CDR3 nucleotides read TGCAGCGTCGCCGTCGACAGGGTCGAAGGCTACACCTTC.